The 32 T cell receptor beta chains given below trace back to one sample, sequenced in a study of blood T cell repertoires in COVID-19. This table comes from immunoSEQ multiplex PCR, and its TCRdb copy is limited to in-frame clones, with some not included. Of around 26,000 clones listed, over 75% were seen once; the top ten hold about 2.5%. Sequenced input: peripheral blood. The receptors originated from a woman in her seventies with COVID-19, enrolled during active disease.

The chain uses TRBV9 and TRBJ1-5, with a tentative D call TRBD1 (5 bases). Germline assignment: CDR1 SGDLS and CDR2 YYNGEE. Trimming pared 1 base from V and 3 bases from J, leaving 11 bases between. This CDR3 spans 15 amino acids. The CDR3 DNA reads TGTGCCAGCAGCGTATCCGACAGCCTCAATCAGCCCCAGCATTTT. It is translated as CASSVSDSLNQPQHF.

This clone was found once. This chain connects TRBV28 to TRBJ1-2; D unclear. The CDR3 extends over 14 amino acids. V was cut by 2 bases and J by 0 bases, with 7 bases left in between. Germline CDR1 MDHEN, CDR2 SYDVKM. As DNA, the CDR3 is TGTGCCAGCAGTTTAGGAGGTGCTAACTATGGCTACACCTTC. Translated, it gives CASSLGGANYGYTF.

There are a few counts of this clone. The chain is built from TRBV15 and TRBJ2-3; a weak D match, TRBD1 (5 bases). V was cut by 0 bases and J by 11 bases, with 15 bases left in between. The CDR3 is made up of 14 amino acids. Germline-derived CDR1 and CDR2 are LNHNV and YYDKDF (reference sequence). The CDR3 sequence: CATSRDQGLVLQYF. For the CDR3, the DNA is TGTGCCACCAGCAGAGATCAGGGTCTAGTGTTGCAGTATTTT.

The V and J genes are TRBV6-5 and TRBJ1-5; TRBD1 matches at 9 bases. The length of the CDR3 is 12 residues. J gave up 4 bases and V 8 bases, and 0 bases lay outside the gene matches. Germline V lookup: CDR1 MNHEY, CDR2 SVGAGI. CDR3 sequence reads: CASGQGNQPQHF. In nucleotides, the CDR3 is TGTGCCAGCGGACAGGGGAATCAGCCCCAGCATTTT.

J is TRBJ2-5 and V is TRBV7-2; the D is unclear. The CDR3 totals 15 residues. In germline, CDR1 is SGHTA, CDR2 FQGNSA. Trimming took 1 base from V and 1 from J, leaving 10 bases between them. CDR3 in amino acids: CASSLDVAAQETQYF. As DNA, the CDR3 is TGTGCCAGCAGCTTAGACGTGGCGGCCCAAGAGACCCAGTACTTC.

The chain is built from TRBV15 and TRBJ2-7; 7 bases agree with TRBD2. Germline V gene data show CDR1 as LNHNV and CDR2 as YYDKDF (reference sequence). The CDR3 contains 16 residues. With 3 bases clipped from V and 3 bases from J, the junction kept 11 bases outside the gene matches. This CDR3 reads CATSRGTGTTHYEQYF. CDR3 in DNA: TGTGCCACCAGCAGGGGGACCGGGACTACTCACTACGAGCAGTACTTC.

On this clone: Distinct nucleotide sequences in the sample also encode this CDR3. The chain uses TRBV18 and TRBJ1-1, with 10 bases lining up with TRBD1. The V and J ends lost 5 bases and 5 bases, in that order; junction bases with no gene match: 2. Germline CDR1 and CDR2: KGHSH and LQKENI. The CDR3 sequence is 13 residues long. In DNA, the CDR3 is TGTGCCAGCTCAGGGGACAGGGGAACTGAAGCTTTCTTT. Translated: CASSGDRGTEAFF.

This clone was detected once. The chain is built from TRBV18 and TRBJ2-1; maybe TRBD2 (6 bases). The germline V and J ends were trimmed by 3 bases and 4 bases, with 13 bases remaining between them. The germline V gene encodes CDR1 KGHSH and CDR2 LQKENI. The CDR3 has 15 residues. CDR3 nucleotide sequence: TGTGCCAGCTCACCCGTGGGAGGTTTATACAATGAGCAGTTCTTC. The encoded protein is CASSPVGGLYNEQFF.

The chain combines TRBV7-2 with TRBJ2-2, with D possibly being TRBD2 (5 bases). Germline values: CDR1 SGHTA, CDR2 FQGNSA. Trimming stripped 3 bases from V and 3 bases from J, with 14 bases between. The CDR3 spans 16 residues. The CDR3 here is CASSFSPRADTGELFF. The CDR3, as DNA: TGTGCCAGCAGCTTTTCCCCGAGGGCCGACACCGGGGAGCTGTTTTTT.

The gene calls are TRBV7-8 and TRBJ2-4; TRBD1 aligns across 10 bases. The CDR3 sequence is 16 residues long. From germline, CDR1 is SGHVS and CDR2 FQNEAQ. Losses at the gene ends were 5 bases for V and 2 bases for J; bases not matched to a gene: 6. The CDR3, as DNA: TGTGCCAGCAGCCGTGGGACAGGGGTTACCAAAAACATTCAGTACTTC. Its protein is CASSRGTGVTKNIQYF.

The V and J genes are TRBV5-1 and TRBJ2-1, with 13 bases fitting TRBD2. The CDR3 sequence is 16 residues long. Germline V lookup: CDR1 SGHRS, CDR2 YFSETQ. Trimming took 3 bases from V and 6 from J; bases not matched to a gene: 6. CDR3 in amino acids: CASSSGLAGVRNEQFF. The CDR3, as DNA: TGCGCCAGCAGCTCCGGACTAGCGGGAGTCCGCAATGAGCAGTTCTTC.

The V gene is TRBV5-8, the J gene TRBJ1-5; D might be TRBD1 (6 bases). The CDR3 length is 17 residues. The germline V and J ends were trimmed by 0 bases and 3 bases, with 16 bases remaining between them. CDR1 and CDR2 (germline): SGHTS, YDEGEE. CDR3 in DNA: TGTGCCAGCAGCTTGGAATTCGGACAGAGCAACAATCAGCCCCAGCATTTT. It encodes CASSLEFGQSNNQPQHF.

This chain joins TRBV5-4 and TRBJ2-2; 9 nucleotides line up with TRBD2. The CDR3 sequence is 16 residues long. J gave up 4 bases and V 3 bases, and 7 bases lay outside the gene matches. Per the germline V gene, CDR1 is SGHNT and CDR2 is YYREEE (reference sequence). As DNA, the CDR3 is TGTGCCAGCAGCTCCTTAGCGGGAGCGGGCACCGGGGAGCTGTTTTTT. It yields the protein CASSSLAGAGTGELFF. The variable domain in full, completed from reference TRBV5-4 and TRBJ2-2, reads ETGVTQSPTHLIKTRGQQVTLRCSSQSGHNTVSWYQQALGQGPQFIFQYYREEENGRGNFPPRFSGLQFPNYSSELNVNALELDDSALYLCASSSLAGAGTGELFFGEGSRLTVL.

The CDR3 bases are TGCGCCAGCAGCCAAGGATCGGCAGGGAGGTTTGAAAATTCACCCCTCCACTTT. Protein product: CASSQGSAGRFENSPLHF. V gene TRBV4-1 combines with J gene TRBJ1-6, with a tentative D call TRBD1 (5 bases). CDR3 length: 18 amino acids. Germline-derived CDR1 and CDR2 are MGHRA and YSYEKL. Trimming pared 1 base from V and 7 bases from J, leaving 20 bases between.

The V call is TRBV5-1, the J call TRBJ1-1; 7 nucleotides match TRBD1. This CDR3 contains 14 residues. Germline trimming cut 4 bases from V and 5 bases from J; bases unmatched to any gene: 8. Germline lookup yields CDR1 SGHRS and CDR2 YFSETQ. The CDR3 protein is CASSIGRGRTEAFF. The CDR3 DNA reads as TGCGCCAGCAGCATTGGTAGGGGGCGGACTGAAGCTTTCTTT.

This sequence joins TRBV5-4 and TRBJ1-2, with a weak D call TRBD1 (5 bases). The CDR3 is 13 residues long. The germline gives CDR1 SGHNT, CDR2 YYREEE (reference sequence). V lost 0 bases, J lost 3 bases, and 6 bases lay in between. CDR3 residues: CASSLARDYGYTF. CDR3 nucleotides: TGTGCCAGCAGCTTGGCCAGGGACTATGGCTACACCTTC.

The V call is TRBV2, the J call TRBJ1-1; no clear D gene. The CDR3 totals 11 residues. CDR1 and CDR2 from the germline V gene are SNHLY and FYNNEI. Trimming took off 3 bases at V and 11 bases at J, with 10 bases between the two ends. The CDR3 region has the DNA TGTGCCAGCAGTGAGACCGCCGGGGCTTTCTTT. Its protein product is CASSETAGAFF.

The chain combines TRBV18 with TRBJ2-7, with TRBD1 identical over 8 bases. The CDR3 runs to 14 residues. Looked up from germline, CDR1 is KGHSH and CDR2 is LQKENI. V lost 3 bases and J lost 2; bases outside the gene matches: 3. The CDR3 protein is CASSPRTGTYEQYF. In DNA form, the CDR3 reads TGTGCCAGCTCACCTAGGACAGGGACCTACGAGCAGTACTTC.

This clone appeared a single time. This rearrangement joins TRBV5-1 to TRBJ1-3; weak D call: TRBD1 (5 bases). The CDR3 is 15 amino acids. Trimming shortened V by 2 bases and J by 1 base, and 10 bases separated the two germline ends. The germline gives CDR1 SGHRS, CDR2 YFSETQ. CDR3 residues: CASSLTSGSGNTIYF. The CDR3 DNA reads TGCGCCAGCAGCTTAACTTCAGGGTCTGGAAACACCATATATTTT.

The V call is TRBV11-2, the J call TRBJ2-1; tentative D call: TRBD1 (5 bases). Germline-derived CDR1 and CDR2 are SGHAT and FQNNGV. The length of the CDR3 is 15 residues. V shed 3 bases and J shed 0 bases, with 9 bases lying between them. The DNA of the CDR3 is TGTGCCAGCAGCTTCCAGGGTGGCTCCTACAATGAGCAGTTCTTC. As protein: CASSFQGGSYNEQFF.

The J gene is TRBJ1-6, the V gene TRBV10-3; tentatively, D is TRBD1 (6 bases). V was clipped by 2 bases and J by 10 bases, with 9 bases between them. The CDR3 loop spans 13 amino acids. The V gene's germline CDR1 is ENHRY and CDR2 SYGVKD. The CDR3 DNA reads TGTGCCATCAGTGAGGGGGGGGGCTCACCCCTCCACTTT. This gives the protein CAISEGGGSPLHF.

This clone has more than one count but fewer than ten. The rearrangement links TRBV5-4 to TRBJ1-2; TRBD1 might be the D (5 bases). CDR1 SGHNT and CDR2 YYREEE come from the germline V gene (reference sequence). Deletions cut 4 bases from V and 6 bases from J, with 16 bases between. This CDR3 has 14 residues. CDR3 nucleotides: TGTGCCAGCAGCCGACCACAGGTTGGCGATGGCTACACCTTC. Translating it yields CASSRPQVGDGYTF.

The sample holds a few counts of this clone. The chain recombines TRBV18 with TRBJ2-1; 7 positions agree with TRBD2. The CDR3 runs 15 residues. V lost 6 bases and J lost 3; bases outside the gene matches: 8. Germline CDR1 KGHSH, CDR2 LQKENI. The CDR3 DNA is TGTGCCAGCTCGCAGAGGGGCGGGAGCTACAATGAGCAGTTCTTC. This sequence encodes CASSQRGGSYNEQFF.

This clone has only one observation. CDR3: CASSELRERGTEAFF. The CDR3 nucleotides read TGTGCCAGCAGTGAATTACGGGAGAGGGGCACTGAAGCTTTCTTT. The chain combines TRBV25-1 with TRBJ1-1; TRBD1 is a possible D gene (5 bases). This CDR3 contains 15 residues. From germline, CDR1 is MGHDK and CDR2 SYGVNS. V was cut by 1 base and J by 4 bases, with 13 bases left in between.

J is TRBJ2-3 and V is TRBV7-9; 9 positions agree with TRBD1. The germline V gene encodes CDR1 SEHNR and CDR2 FQNEAQ (reference sequence). V shed 10 bases and J 2 bases; nucleotides not matched to a gene: 7. The CDR3 has 14 residues. The CDR3 DNA follows: TGTGCCACCTCGGGGACAGGGTCCACAGATACGCAGTATTTT. Translating gives CATSGTGSTDTQYF.

The V gene is TRBV7-3, the J gene TRBJ2-7; 7 nucleotides line up with TRBD2. CDR3 length: 13 amino acids. J gave up 6 bases and V 2 bases, and 4 bases lay outside the gene matches. Germline V CDR1 and CDR2: SGHTA, FQGTGA. The CDR3 here is CASSLAGECEQYV. DNA for the CDR3: TGTGCCAGCAGCTTAGCGGGGGAGTGCGAGCAGTACGTC.

The CDR3 DNA sequence: TGTGCCAGCAGCTTAGTCGGCGGCTACGAAGCCTACGAGCAGTACTTC. Translating gives CASSLVGGYEAYEQYF. The chain joins TRBV7-2 to TRBJ2-7; D not resolved. CDR1 and CDR2 from the germline V gene are SGHTA and FQGNSA. The CDR3 contains 16 residues. Trimming removed 1 base at V and 2 bases at J, with 15 bases between.

This chain connects TRBV19 to TRBJ2-7; 7 bases map to TRBD2. Germline V gene lookup returns CDR1 LNHDA and CDR2 SQIVND (reference sequence). The CDR3 has 14 residues. The trim removed 5 bases at V and 4 bases at J, leaving 8 bases unmatched. This CDR3 is CASSGGDYPYEQYV. As DNA, the CDR3 is TGTGCCAGTAGTGGGGGGGACTATCCTTACGAGCAGTACGTC.

The chain combines TRBV9 with TRBJ2-2; TRBD1 might be the D (5 bases). The CDR3 is 14 amino acids. The germline V gene has CDR1 SGDLS and CDR2 YYNGEE. V lost 4 bases and J 2 bases, leaving 9 bases between the germline ends. The CDR3 sequence is CASSWTLNTGELFF. CDR3 in DNA: TGTGCCAGCAGCTGGACACTCAACACCGGGGAGCTGTTTTTT.

This clone turned up a few times. This rearrangement joins TRBV2 to TRBJ1-4; possibly TRBD1 for D (6 bases). V dropped 6 bases and J dropped 8 bases, with 16 bases sitting between them. This CDR3 spans 14 amino acids. CDR1 and CDR2 (germline): SNHLY, FYNNEI. DNA for the CDR3: TGTGCCAGCAGAGAGACAGGAGATGAAGAAAAACTGTTTTTT. Its translation: CASRETGDEEKLFF.

The V and J genes are TRBV27 and TRBJ1-3; TRBD1 is a possible D gene (6 bases). Germline CDR1 is MNHEY and CDR2 is SMNVEV (reference sequence). The ends were cut back, 2 bases at V and 0 bases at J, with 20 bases in the middle. The CDR3 covers 19 residues. The CDR3 sequence: CASSLAYPGTGSSGNTIYF. DNA for the CDR3: TGTGCCAGCAGTTTAGCGTATCCCGGCACAGGGAGCTCTGGAAACACCATATATTTT.

The rearrangement uses TRBV19 and TRBJ1-1; 10 bases agree with TRBD1. The CDR3 consists of 15 residues. In germline, CDR1 is LNHDA, CDR2 SQIVND (reference sequence). J gave up 3 bases and V 4 bases, and 5 bases lay outside the gene matches. In DNA, the CDR3 is TGTGCCAGTAGTACCCGGGACAGGGGCGACACTGAAGCTTTCTTT. It is translated as CASSTRDRGDTEAFF. The full variable domain, rest sourced from reference TRBV19 and TRBJ1-1, is DGGITQSPKYLFRKEGQNVTLSCEQNLNHDAMYWYRQDPGQGLRLIYYSQIVNDFQKGDIAEGYSVSREKKESFPLTVTSAQKNPTAFYLCASSTRDRGDTEAFFGQGTRLTVV.